This T cell receptor (beta chain) came from a study of T cells in Graves' hyperthyroidism and ophthalmopathy. There were TCR beta CDR3 regions amplified from RNA transcripts. The HTBI primer set served for first-round RT-PCR of the TCR CDR3. MiXCR was run by TCRdb on the multiplex PCR reads, yielding one entry per CDR3 protein. The table includes under 250,000 distinct CDR3 sequences, approximately 23% detected once. This clonotype has a handful of counts. Possible read error: a much larger clone is one base away. Together with thyroid ultrasound, orbital computed tomography, serum thyroxine and TRAb, clinical symptoms were used for diagnoses. This CDR3 spans 13 amino acids. Germline CDR1 and CDR2: PRHDT and FYEKMQ (reference sequence).

The sample was blood. The clonotype comes from a woman aged 35 to 49 with Graves' ophthalmopathy. The chain combines TRBV13 with TRBJ2-7; weak D call: TRBD1 (6 bases). The CDR3 DNA reads TGTGCCATCAGCTCCACAGGGTTCGACGAGCAGTACTTC. Translation: CAISSTGFDEQYF.